The clone carrying this T cell receptor (beta chain) was observed a few times. The antigen is not known. Both TRBC1 and TRBC2 were covered by a beta constant-region primer of two equimolar oligonucleotides. Nested alpha and beta constant-region primers with the SP2 primer drove four PCR rounds on ligated cDNA. TCRdb independently ran MiXCR on the UMI-ligation and nested PCR reads; one entry per CDR3 protein. The data hold approximately 140,000 distinct CDR3 sequences, with approximately 20% observed a single time. This record belongs to a study of naive and memory T cell subsets. Whole-study results and caveats: TCR abundance followed a power law differing between naive and memory subsets. Possibly reflecting memory cells re-expressing CD45RA, a few larger clonotypes occurred in naive repertoires, especially CD8. TCR counts from RNA may reflect activation-linked expression changes. Naive and memory repertoire findings lacked a ground truth for validation.

Cells stained for CD3, CD4, CD8, CD45RA, CD27 and viability were sorted into four CD45RA/CD27 subsets. The V end lost 3 bases, the J end lost 6 bases, and 10 bases lay between the germline ends. This CDR3 has 13 residues. Material: naive CD8+ T cells from blood. The chain carries TRBV12-3 or TRBV12-4 and TRBJ2-3, with no clear D. The receptor was derived from a human donor in good health. The CDR3 loop reads CASSFSASDTQYF. Here the CDR3 DNA reads TGTGCCAGCAGTTTCAGCGCTTCCGATACGCAGTATTTT.